These 4 T cell receptor beta chains were sequenced from one sample in a study of cytomegalovirus exposure and HLA in healthy donors. PCR involved 60 Vbeta and 13 Jbeta primers. The method was immunoSEQ multiplex PCR; TCRdb's version includes in-frame clones alone and lacks a portion of them. Among about 240,000 clones, roughly 81% were seen once, and the ten largest hold 0.2% to 0.25%. Sample: PBMCs. The receptors derive from a girl aged 2 to 9 in good health and CMV-seronegative.

The chain is built from TRBV5-5 and TRBJ2-7; possible D gene TRBD2, 7 bases. Between the trimmed V and J ends, which lost 1 base and 4 bases, there was a span of 12 bases. Germline CDR1 is SGHKS and CDR2 is YYEKEE (reference sequence). The CDR3 extends over 14 amino acids. As DNA, the CDR3 is TGTGCCAGCAGCTTGATGGGAGGGGGGTACGAGCAGTACTTC. Its protein is CASSLMGGGYEQYF.

The genes are TRBV30 and TRBJ1-2, with D perhaps matching TRBD1 (6 bases). Trimming pared 4 bases from V and 8 bases from J, leaving 17 bases between. CDR1 is GTSNPN and CDR2 is SVGIG in the germline V gene (reference sequence). The CDR3 has 13 amino acids. The CDR3 sequence: CAWMGQGGGGYTF. The CDR3 nucleotides are TGTGCCTGGATGGGACAAGGGGGTGGGGGCTACACCTTC.

The V gene is TRBV2, the J gene TRBJ1-2, with 10 bases that match TRBD1. The CDR3 consists of 13 residues. Trimming at V came to 3 bases and at J to 6 bases, leaving 1 base not matched to a gene. Germline CDR1 SNHLY, CDR2 FYNNEI. CDR3 protein: CASSETGGNGYTF. CDR3 DNA sequence: TGTGCCAGCAGTGAGACAGGGGGCAATGGCTACACCTTC.

The chain links TRBV21-1 to TRBJ1-1. TRBV21-1 is a listed pseudogene. The CDR3 totals 16 residues. The chain's CDR3 is CASSKRPRTVDTEAFF. The CDR3 bases are TGTGCCAGCAGCAAAAGGCCTAGAACCGTGGACACTGAAGCTTTCTTT.